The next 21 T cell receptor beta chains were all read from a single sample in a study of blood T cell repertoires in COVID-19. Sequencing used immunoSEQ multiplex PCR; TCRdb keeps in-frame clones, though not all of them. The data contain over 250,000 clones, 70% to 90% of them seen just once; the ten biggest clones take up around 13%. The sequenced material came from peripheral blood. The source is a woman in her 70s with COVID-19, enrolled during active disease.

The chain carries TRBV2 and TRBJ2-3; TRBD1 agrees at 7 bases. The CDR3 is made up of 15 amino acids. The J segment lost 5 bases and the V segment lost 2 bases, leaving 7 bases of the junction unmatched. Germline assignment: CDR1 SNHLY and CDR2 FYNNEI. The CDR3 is CASSERGRAEDTQYF. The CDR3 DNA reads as TGTGCCAGCAGTGAAAGGGGGCGAGCGGAAGATACGCAGTATTTT.

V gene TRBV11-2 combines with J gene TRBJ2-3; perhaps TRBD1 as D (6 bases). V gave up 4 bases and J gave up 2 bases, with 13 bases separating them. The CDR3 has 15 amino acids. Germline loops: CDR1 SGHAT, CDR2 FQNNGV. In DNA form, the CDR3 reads TGTGCCAGCAGCTCTTCAGGGGCGTCCACAGATACGCAGTATTTT. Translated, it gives CASSSSGASTDTQYF.

CDR3 nucleotides: TGTGCCAGCAGTGTCCTAGCCGCCTACGAGCAGTACTTC. It is translated as CASSVLAAYEQYF. The rearrangement uses TRBV2 and TRBJ2-7; a weak D match, TRBD2 (5 bases). The germline V and J ends were trimmed by 4 bases and 2 bases, with 9 bases remaining between them. The CDR3 covers 13 residues. CDR1 and CDR2 (germline): SNHLY, FYNNEI.

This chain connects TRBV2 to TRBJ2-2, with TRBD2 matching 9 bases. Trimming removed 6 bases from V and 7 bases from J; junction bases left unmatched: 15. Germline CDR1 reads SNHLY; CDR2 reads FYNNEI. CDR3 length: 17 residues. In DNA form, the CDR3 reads TGTGCCAGCAGGGGAAGGAGCGGGGGGCCCGACCACGGGGAGCTGTTTTTT. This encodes CASRGRSGGPDHGELFF.

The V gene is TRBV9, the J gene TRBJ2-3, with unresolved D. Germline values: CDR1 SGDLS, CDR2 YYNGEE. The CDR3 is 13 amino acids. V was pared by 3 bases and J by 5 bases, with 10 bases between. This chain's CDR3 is CASSGASRDTQYF. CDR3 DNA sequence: TGTGCCAGCAGCGGGGCATCTCGAGATACGCAGTATTTT. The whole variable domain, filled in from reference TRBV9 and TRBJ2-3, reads DSGVTQTPKHLITATGQRVTLRCSPRSGDLSVYWYQQSLDQGLQFLIQYYNGEERAKGNILERFSAQQFPDLHSELNLSSLELGDSALYFCASSGASRDTQYFGPGTRLTVL.

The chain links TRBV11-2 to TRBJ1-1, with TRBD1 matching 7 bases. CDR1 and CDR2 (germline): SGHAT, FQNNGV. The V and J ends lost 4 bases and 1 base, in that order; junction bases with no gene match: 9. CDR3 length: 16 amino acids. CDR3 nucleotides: TGTGCCAGCAGCTACTACTCACAGGGGCCGAACACTGAAGCTTTCTTT. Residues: CASSYYSQGPNTEAFF.

CDR3 sequence (DNA): TGCAGCGCCAGACAGGGATTTAACTATGGCTACACCTTC. Translating it yields CSARQGFNYGYTF. The chain combines TRBV29-1 with TRBJ1-2; 7 nucleotides agree with TRBD1. Germline assignment: CDR1 SQVTM and CDR2 ANQGSEA. The CDR3 length is 13 residues. The ends lost 7 bases at V and 1 base at J; junction bases unmatched: 6.

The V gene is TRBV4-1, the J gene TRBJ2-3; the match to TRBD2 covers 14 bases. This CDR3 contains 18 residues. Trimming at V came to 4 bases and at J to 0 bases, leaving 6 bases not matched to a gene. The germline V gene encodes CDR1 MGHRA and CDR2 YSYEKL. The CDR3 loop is CASSPGLAGVVSTDTQYF. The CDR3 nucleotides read TGCGCCAGCAGCCCGGGACTAGCGGGGGTCGTAAGCACAGATACGCAGTATTTT.

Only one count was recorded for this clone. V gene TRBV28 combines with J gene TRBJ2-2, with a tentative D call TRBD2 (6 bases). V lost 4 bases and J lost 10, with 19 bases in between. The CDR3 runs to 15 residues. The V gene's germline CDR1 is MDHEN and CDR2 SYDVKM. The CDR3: CASSSPGEHREELFF. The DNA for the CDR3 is TGTGCCAGCAGTTCACCGGGAGAGCACCGAGAGGAGCTGTTTTTT. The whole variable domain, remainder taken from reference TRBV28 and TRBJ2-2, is DVKVTQSSRYLVKRTGEKVFLECVQDMDHENMFWYRQDPGLGLRLIYFSYDVKMKEKGDIPEGYSVSREKKERFSLILESASTNQTSMYLCASSSPGEHREELFFGEGSRLTVL.

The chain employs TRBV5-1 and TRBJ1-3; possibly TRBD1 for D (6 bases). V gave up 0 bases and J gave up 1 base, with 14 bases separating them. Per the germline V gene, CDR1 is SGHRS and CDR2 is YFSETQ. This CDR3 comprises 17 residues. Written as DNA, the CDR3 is TGCGCCAGCAGCTTGGGTTCTCAGGGGTTGTCTGGAAACACCATATATTTT. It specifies CASSLGSQGLSGNTIYF.

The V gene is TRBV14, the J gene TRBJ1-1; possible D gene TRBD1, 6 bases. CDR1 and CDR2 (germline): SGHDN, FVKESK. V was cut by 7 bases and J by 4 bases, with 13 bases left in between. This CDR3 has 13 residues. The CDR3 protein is CASKGQGSTEAFF. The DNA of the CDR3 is TGTGCCAGCAAGGGCCAGGGGAGCACTGAAGCTTTCTTT.

For the CDR3, the DNA is TGTGCCAGCGGCAGGGACACTGGGGCCAACGTCCTGACTTTC. Translated: CASGRDTGANVLTF. V gene TRBV2 combines with J gene TRBJ2-6, with D maybe TRBD1 (6 bases). This CDR3 has 14 residues. Trimming took 8 bases from V and 2 from J, leaving 10 bases between them. Per the germline V gene, CDR1 is SNHLY and CDR2 is FYNNEI.

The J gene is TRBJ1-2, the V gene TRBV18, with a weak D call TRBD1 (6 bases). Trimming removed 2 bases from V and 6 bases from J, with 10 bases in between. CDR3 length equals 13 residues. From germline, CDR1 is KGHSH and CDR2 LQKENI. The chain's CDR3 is CASSPVQGDGYTF. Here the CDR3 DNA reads TGTGCCAGCTCACCAGTACAGGGAGATGGCTACACCTTC.

CDR3 nucleotides: TGTGCCAGCAGTGCCGGGACACAGAACACCGGGGAGCTGTTTTTT. Protein product: CASSAGTQNTGELFF. V usage is TRBV2 and J usage is TRBJ2-2; the D gene is possibly TRBD1 (6 bases). The CDR3 is 15 residues long. V lost 4 bases, J lost 1 base, and 10 bases lay in between. In germline, CDR1 is SNHLY, CDR2 FYNNEI.

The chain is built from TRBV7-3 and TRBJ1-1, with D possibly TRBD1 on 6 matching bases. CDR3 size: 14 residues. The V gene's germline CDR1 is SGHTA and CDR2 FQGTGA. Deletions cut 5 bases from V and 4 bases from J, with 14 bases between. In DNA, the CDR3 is TGTGCCAGCAGCCTTTCCACAGGGCCCACTGAAGCTTTCTTT. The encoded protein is CASSLSTGPTEAFF.

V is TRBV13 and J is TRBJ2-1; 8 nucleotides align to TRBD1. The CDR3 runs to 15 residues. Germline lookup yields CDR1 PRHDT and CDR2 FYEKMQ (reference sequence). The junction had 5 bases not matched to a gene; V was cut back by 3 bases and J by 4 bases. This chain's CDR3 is CASSLSGQEYNEQFF. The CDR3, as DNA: TGTGCCAGCAGCTTGTCGGGACAGGAGTACAATGAGCAGTTCTTC.

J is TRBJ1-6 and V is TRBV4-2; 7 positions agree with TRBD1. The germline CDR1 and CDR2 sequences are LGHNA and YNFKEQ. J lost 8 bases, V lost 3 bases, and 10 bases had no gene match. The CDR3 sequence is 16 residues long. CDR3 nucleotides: TGTGCCAGCAGCCAGATGCCCGCGGGACAGTATTCACCCCTCCACTTT. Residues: CASSQMPAGQYSPLHF.

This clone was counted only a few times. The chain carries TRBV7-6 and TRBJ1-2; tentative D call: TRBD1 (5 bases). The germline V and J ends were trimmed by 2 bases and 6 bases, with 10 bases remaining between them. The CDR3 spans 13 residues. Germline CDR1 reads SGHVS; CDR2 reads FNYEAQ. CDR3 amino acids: CASSLPGGNGYTF. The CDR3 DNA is TGTGCCAGCAGCTTACCGGGGGGAAATGGCTACACCTTC.

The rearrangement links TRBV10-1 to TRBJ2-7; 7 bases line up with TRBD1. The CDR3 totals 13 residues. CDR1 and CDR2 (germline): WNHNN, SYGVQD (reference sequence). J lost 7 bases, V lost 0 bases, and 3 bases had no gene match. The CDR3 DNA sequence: TGCGCCAGCAGTGAGTCACAGGGGTCTGAGCAGTACTTC. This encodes CASSESQGSEQYF.

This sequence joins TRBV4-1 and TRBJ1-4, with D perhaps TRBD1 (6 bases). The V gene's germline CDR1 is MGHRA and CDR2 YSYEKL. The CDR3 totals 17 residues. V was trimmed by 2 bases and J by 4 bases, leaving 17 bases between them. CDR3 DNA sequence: TGCGCCAGCAGCCAACGGACAGCCCTTCCAATTAATGAAAAACTGTTTTTT. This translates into CASSQRTALPINEKLFF.

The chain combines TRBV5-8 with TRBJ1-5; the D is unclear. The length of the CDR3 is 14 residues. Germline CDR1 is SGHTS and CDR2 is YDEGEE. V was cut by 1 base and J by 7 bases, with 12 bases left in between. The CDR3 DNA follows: TGTGCCAGCAGCTTGCCGGGTTATGGACAGCCCCAGCATTTT. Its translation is CASSLPGYGQPQHF. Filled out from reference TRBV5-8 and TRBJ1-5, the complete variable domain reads EAGVTQSPTHLIKTRGQQATLRCSPISGHTSVYWYQQALGLGLQFLLWYDEGEERNRGNFPPRFSGRQFPNYSSELNVNALELEDSALYLCASSLPGYGQPQHFGDGTRLSIL.